This T cell receptor (beta chain) was documented in a study of blood T cell repertoires in COVID-19. In this sample, this clone turned up once. Original methodology: Estimates of nucleated cell counts were drawn from the amplification of reference gene primers. Libraries were prepared by immunoSEQ multiplex PCR; TCRdb keeps only in-frame clonotypes and omits some of them. D and trimming come from the DNA, and the V and J calls and clone size come from that table. The sample lists more than 200,000 clones, approximately 85% occurring once. The receptor was derived from a human donor in a cohort sampled during active COVID-19. The sequencing sample was made of peripheral blood.

This chain's CDR3 is CASSHRGAETQYF. The CDR3 coding sequence is TGTGCCAGCAGCCATCGTGGGGCGGAGACCCAGTACTTC. This sequence joins TRBV14 and TRBJ2-5; TRBD1 might be the D (5 bases). CDR3 length: 13 amino acids. CDR1 SGHDN and CDR2 FVKESK come from the germline V gene. V dropped 3 bases and J dropped 5 bases, with 10 bases sitting between them.